The entry below describes one T cell receptor beta chain. This sample was included in a study of early T cells in non-severe SARS-CoV-2 infection. Study at large: Bulk RNA isolated from unsorted whole blood underwent sequencing; chains were not paired.

Individual cDNA molecules were tagged with unique molecular identifiers. TCRdb independently ran MiXCR on the 5' RACE reads; one entry per CDR3 protein. The table shows about 36,000 distinct CDR3 sequences, with about 9.3% occurring only once. With 4 bases clipped from V and 0 bases from J, the junction kept 1 base outside the gene matches. CDR3 length: 15 residues. Germline values: CDR1 SGHAT, CDR2 FQDESV (reference sequence). Sequences were obtained from whole blood. J is TRBJ2-2 and V is TRBV11-1, with 8 bases lining up with TRBD2. This clonotype originated in an adult who was a healthcare worker with PCR-confirmed SARS-CoV-2 infection or an uninfected control (not recorded which). Here the CDR3 DNA reads TGTGCCAGCAGCTCGACTAGCGCGAACACCGGGGAGCTGTTTTTT. Amino acid sequence: CASSSTSANTGELFF.